The T cell receptor (beta chain) described here comes from a study of post-analysis software for immune sequencing data. Across the whole study: The disease courses spanned relapsing-remitting, secondary progressive and progressive-relapsing forms of multiple sclerosis. Study-wide results and limits: By F measure, samples from a shared preparation batch strongly co-clustered. Patients showed TRBV5-6, TRBV5-1 and TRBV20-1 among a handful of TRBV segments more frequent than in controls. Comparison with controls showed significantly lower normalized Chao1 diversity in multiple sclerosis patients.

On this clonotype itself: Its matching antigen is unknown.

Germline V CDR1 and CDR2: LNHDA, SQIVND (reference sequence). Trimming took off 3 bases at V and 1 base at J, with 6 bases between the two ends. The CDR3 is made up of 13 amino acids. TCR beta cDNA libraries had unique molecular identifiers. T cells numbering about 0.9 to 11 million yielded a few hundred thousand cDNA molecules. TCRdb re-called the PCR reads with MiXCR, one entry per CDR3 protein. The table lists roughly 670,000 distinct CDR3 sequences, approximately 59% of them singletons. The source is a girl aged 2 to 10 with multiple sclerosis. The rearrangement uses TRBV19 and TRBJ1-1; no definite D call. Sequenced sample: blood. The CDR3 protein is CASSISGNTEAFF. The CDR3 nucleotides read TGTGCCAGTAGTATTAGTGGGAACACTGAAGCTTTCTTT.